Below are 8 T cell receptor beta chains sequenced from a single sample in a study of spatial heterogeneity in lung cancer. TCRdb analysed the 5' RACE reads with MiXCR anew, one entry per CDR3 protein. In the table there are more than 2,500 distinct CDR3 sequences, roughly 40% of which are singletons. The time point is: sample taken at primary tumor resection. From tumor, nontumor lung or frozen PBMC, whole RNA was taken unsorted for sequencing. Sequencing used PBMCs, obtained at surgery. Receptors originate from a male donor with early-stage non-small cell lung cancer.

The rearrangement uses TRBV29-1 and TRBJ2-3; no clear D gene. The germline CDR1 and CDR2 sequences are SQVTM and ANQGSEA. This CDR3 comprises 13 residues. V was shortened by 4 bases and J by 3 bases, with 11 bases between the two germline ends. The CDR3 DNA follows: TGCAGCGTTGGTCGGGCGTTTACAGATACGCAGTATTTT. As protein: CSVGRAFTDTQYF.

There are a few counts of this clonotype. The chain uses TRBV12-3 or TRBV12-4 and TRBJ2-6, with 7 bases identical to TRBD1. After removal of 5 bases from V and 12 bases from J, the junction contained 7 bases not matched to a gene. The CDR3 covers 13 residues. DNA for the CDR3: TGTGCCAGCAGTAGGGCAGGGGGTATCGTCCTGACTTTC. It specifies CASSRAGGIVLTF.

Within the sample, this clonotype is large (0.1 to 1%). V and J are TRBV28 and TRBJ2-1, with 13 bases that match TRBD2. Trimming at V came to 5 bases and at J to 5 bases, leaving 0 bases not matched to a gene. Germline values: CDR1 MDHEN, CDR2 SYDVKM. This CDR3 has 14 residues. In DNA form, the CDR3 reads TGTGCCAGCAGTGGACTAGCGGGAGACAATGAGCAGTTCTTC. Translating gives CASSGLAGDNEQFF.

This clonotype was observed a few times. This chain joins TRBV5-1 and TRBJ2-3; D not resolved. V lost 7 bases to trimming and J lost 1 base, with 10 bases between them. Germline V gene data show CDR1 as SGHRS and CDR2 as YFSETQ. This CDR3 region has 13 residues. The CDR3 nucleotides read TGCGCCAGCGGTCCAGATGGCACAGATACGCAGTATTTT. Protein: CASGPDGTDTQYF.

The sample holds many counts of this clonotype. The CDR3, as DNA: TGTGCCAGCAGTTACTCGGTGACAAATCAGCCCCAGCATTTT. This encodes CASSYSVTNQPQHF. V usage is TRBV6-2 or TRBV6-3 and J usage is TRBJ1-5; D unclear. Trimming pared 0 bases from V and 4 bases from J, leaving 7 bases between. Germline CDR1 reads MNHEY; CDR2 reads SVGEGT. The CDR3 is 14 residues long.

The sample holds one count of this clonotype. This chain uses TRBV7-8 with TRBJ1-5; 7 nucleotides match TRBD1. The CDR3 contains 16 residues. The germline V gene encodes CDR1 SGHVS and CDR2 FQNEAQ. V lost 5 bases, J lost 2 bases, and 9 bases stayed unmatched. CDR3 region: CASSGHGDSRNQPQHF. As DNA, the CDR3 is TGTGCCAGCAGCGGACATGGGGACAGCCGCAATCAGCCCCAGCATTTT.

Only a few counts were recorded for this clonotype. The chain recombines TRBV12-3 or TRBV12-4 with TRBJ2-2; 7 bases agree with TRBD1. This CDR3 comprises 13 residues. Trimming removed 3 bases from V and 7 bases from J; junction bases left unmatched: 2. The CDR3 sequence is CASSLAGGGELFF. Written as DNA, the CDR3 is TGTGCCAGCAGTTTGGCAGGGGGCGGGGAGCTGTTTTTT.

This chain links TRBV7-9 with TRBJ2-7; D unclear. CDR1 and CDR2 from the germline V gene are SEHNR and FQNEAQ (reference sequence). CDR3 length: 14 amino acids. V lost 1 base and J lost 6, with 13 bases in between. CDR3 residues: CASSLGARVSEQYF. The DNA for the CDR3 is TGTGCCAGCAGCTTAGGAGCTAGGGTTTCCGAGCAGTACTTC. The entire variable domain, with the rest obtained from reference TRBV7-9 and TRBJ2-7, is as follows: DTGVSQNPRHKITKRGQNVTFRCDPISEHNRLYWYRQTLGQGPEFLTYFQNEAQLEKSRLLSDRFSAERPKGSFSTLEIQRTEQGDSAMYLCASSLGARVSEQYFGPGTRLTVT.